This passage covers 7 T cell receptor beta chains from one sample sequenced in a study of blood T cell repertoires in COVID-19. This table comes from immunoSEQ multiplex PCR, and its TCRdb copy is limited to in-frame clones, with some not included. The table lists about 330,000 clones, more than 90% of them singletons. Sequencing used PBMCs or T cells enriched from blood (not recorded which). Source of these receptors: a woman younger than 45 who had recovered from COVID-19.

The J gene is TRBJ2-2, the V gene TRBV5-1; 8 bases agree with TRBD1. CDR1 is SGHRS and CDR2 is YFSETQ in the germline V gene. Germline trimming cut 4 bases from V and 7 bases from J; bases unmatched to any gene: 6. This CDR3 comprises 14 residues. The CDR3 region is CASSNRTGNGELFF. Written as DNA, the CDR3 is TGCGCCAGCAGCAACCGGACAGGGAACGGGGAGCTGTTTTTT.

V and J are TRBV12-3 or TRBV12-4 and TRBJ1-1; no definite D call. The CDR3 is 11 residues long. With 7 bases removed from V and 3 bases from J, the gap between germline ends came to 6 bases. The CDR3 protein is CASTLYTEAFF. CDR3 sequence (DNA): TGTGCCAGCACCTTATACACTGAAGCTTTCTTT.

The CDR3 loop reads CASSPGTPAANEKLFF. The CDR3 nucleotides read TGTGCCAGCTCACCAGGGACACCGGCGGCTAATGAAAAACTGTTTTTT. The chain recombines TRBV18 with TRBJ1-4, with D tentatively TRBD1 (6 bases). The CDR3 length is 16 residues. Germline V gene lookup returns CDR1 KGHSH and CDR2 LQKENI. Trimming took 2 bases from V and 3 from J, leaving 13 bases between them.

The gene calls are TRBV4-2 and TRBJ2-1; 7 bases map to TRBD2. V shed 1 base, J shed 4 bases, and the junction held 4 bases outside the gene matches. CDR3 length: 15 residues. Germline lookup yields CDR1 LGHNA and CDR2 YNFKEQ. CDR3 in amino acids: CASSQASGKYNEQFF. CDR3 nucleotide sequence: TGTGCCAGCAGCCAAGCCAGCGGGAAATACAATGAGCAGTTCTTC.

The genes are TRBV28 and TRBJ1-2, with D perhaps TRBD1 (5 bases). CDR3 length: 16 amino acids. CDR1 and CDR2 from the germline V gene are MDHEN and SYDVKM. The germline V and J ends were trimmed by 6 bases and 3 bases, with 20 bases remaining between them. For the CDR3, the DNA is TGTGCCAGCAGCACTCCCCGCAGGGCATTAGACTATGGCTACACCTTC. It codes for CASSTPRRALDYGYTF.

The chain links TRBV7-2 to TRBJ1-2; 7 bases fit TRBD1. The CDR3 is 15 residues long. The V gene end was trimmed by 2 bases and the J gene end by 3 bases; junction bases not matched to a gene: 6. Germline CDR1 is SGHTA and CDR2 is FQGNSA. DNA for the CDR3: TGTGCCAGCAGCTTAAGACAGGGCGGTCACTATGGCTACACCTTC. Its protein product is CASSLRQGGHYGYTF.

The chain recombines TRBV4-3 with TRBJ2-7, with 8 positions matching TRBD1. The germline V gene encodes CDR1 LGHNA and CDR2 YSLEER. This CDR3 is 15 amino acids long. Trimming removed 0 bases from V and 2 bases from J; junction bases left unmatched: 3. CDR3 amino acids: CASSQDTGGPYEQYF. The CDR3 DNA follows: TGCGCCAGCAGCCAAGATACAGGGGGACCCTACGAGCAGTACTTC.